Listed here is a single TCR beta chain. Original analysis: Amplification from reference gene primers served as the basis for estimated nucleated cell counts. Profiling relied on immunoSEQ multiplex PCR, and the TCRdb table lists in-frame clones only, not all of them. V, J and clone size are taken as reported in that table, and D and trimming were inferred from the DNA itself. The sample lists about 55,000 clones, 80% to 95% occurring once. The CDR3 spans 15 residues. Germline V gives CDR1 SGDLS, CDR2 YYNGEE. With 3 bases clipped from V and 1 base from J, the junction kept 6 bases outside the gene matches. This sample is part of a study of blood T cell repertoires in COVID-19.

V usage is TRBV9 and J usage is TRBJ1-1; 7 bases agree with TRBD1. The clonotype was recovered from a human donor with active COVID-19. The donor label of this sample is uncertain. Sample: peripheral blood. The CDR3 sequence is CASSAGQLRNTEAFF. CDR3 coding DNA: TGTGCCAGCAGCGCGGGACAGCTTAGGAACACTGAAGCTTTCTTT.